This T cell receptor (beta chain) is drawn from a study of cytomegalovirus exposure and HLA in healthy donors. Whole-study context: HLA-typed donors contributed about 85 million unique TCRs, which were held in an early data release.

V lost 2 bases, J lost 4 bases, and 14 bases lay in between. Germline values: CDR1 LNHDA, CDR2 SQIVND (reference sequence). This CDR3 has 16 amino acids. This clone was seen a single time. The study ran its PCR with 60 Vbeta and 13 Jbeta primers. Profiled with immunoSEQ multiplex PCR; TCRdb holds only in-frame clones, not every one. The sample has fewer than 140,000 clones, about 70% seen once. The sequencing input was PBMCs. The receptor was isolated from a woman in her fifties or sixties in good health and CMV-seropositive. The J gene is TRBJ1-4, the V gene TRBV19; D perhaps matches TRBD1 (5 bases). CDR3 bases: TGTGCCAGTAGTATATTTTACGGAGGGGTTAATGAAAAACTGTTTTTT. Its protein product is CASSIFYGGVNEKLFF.